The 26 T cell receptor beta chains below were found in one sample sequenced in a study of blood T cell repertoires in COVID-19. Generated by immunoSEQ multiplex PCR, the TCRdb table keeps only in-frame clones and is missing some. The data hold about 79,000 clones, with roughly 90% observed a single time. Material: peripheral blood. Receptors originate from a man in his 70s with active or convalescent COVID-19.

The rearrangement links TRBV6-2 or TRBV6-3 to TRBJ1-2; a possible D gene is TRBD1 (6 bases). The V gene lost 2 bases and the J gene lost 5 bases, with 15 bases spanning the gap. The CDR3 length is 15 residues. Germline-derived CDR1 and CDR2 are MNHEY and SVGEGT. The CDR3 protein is CASSYGGTRGYGYTF. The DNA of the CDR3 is TGTGCCAGCAGTTACGGGGGCACTCGAGGGTATGGCTACACCTTC.

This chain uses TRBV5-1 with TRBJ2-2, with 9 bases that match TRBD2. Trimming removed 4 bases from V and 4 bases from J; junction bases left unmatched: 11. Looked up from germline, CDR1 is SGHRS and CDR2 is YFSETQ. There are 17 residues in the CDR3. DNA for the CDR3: TGCGCCAGCAGCGAGGGTAGCGGGAGTCTGGTCACCGGGGAGCTGTTTTTT. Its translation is CASSEGSGSLVTGELFF.

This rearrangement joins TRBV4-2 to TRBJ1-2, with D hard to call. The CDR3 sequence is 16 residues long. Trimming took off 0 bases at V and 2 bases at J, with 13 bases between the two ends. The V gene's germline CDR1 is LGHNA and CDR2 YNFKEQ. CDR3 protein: CASSQDLASTNYGYTF. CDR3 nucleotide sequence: TGTGCCAGCAGCCAAGATCTGGCCAGTACGAACTATGGCTACACCTTC.

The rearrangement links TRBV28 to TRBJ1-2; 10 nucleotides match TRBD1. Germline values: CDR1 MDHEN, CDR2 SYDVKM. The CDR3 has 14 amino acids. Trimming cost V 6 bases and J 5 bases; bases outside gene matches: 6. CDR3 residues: CASRSGTGVYGYTF. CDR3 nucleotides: TGTGCCAGCAGGTCAGGGACAGGGGTATATGGCTACACCTTC.

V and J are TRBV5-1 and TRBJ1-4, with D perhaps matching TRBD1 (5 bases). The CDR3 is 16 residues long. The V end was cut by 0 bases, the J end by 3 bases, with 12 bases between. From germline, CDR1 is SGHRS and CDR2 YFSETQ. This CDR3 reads CASSLVGGTSNEKLFF. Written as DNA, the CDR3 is TGCGCCAGCAGCTTGGTGGGGGGGACTTCTAATGAAAAACTGTTTTTT.

The CDR3 reads CASSLGTGAIGYTF. The CDR3 DNA reads TGTGCCAGCTCATTAGGGACAGGCGCCATAGGCTACACCTTC. The chain has TRBV18 and TRBJ1-2; 8 nucleotides line up with TRBD1. CDR1 and CDR2 from the germline V gene are KGHSH and LQKENI. The CDR3 length is 14 residues. J lost 8 bases, V lost 5 bases, and 10 bases had no gene match. Looking up the rest from reference TRBV18 and TRBJ1-2 gives the full variable domain: NAGVMQNPRHLVRRRGQEARLRCSPMKGHSHVYWYRQLPEEGLKFMVYLQKENIIDESGMPKERFSAEFPKEGPSILRIQQVVRGDSAAYFCASSLGTGAIGYTFGSGTRLTVV.

CDR3 sequence (DNA): TGTGCCAGTTCCCTCAGAGGGGAGGTGCGTGGCTACACCTTC. Translated, it gives CASSLRGEVRGYTF. The chain couples TRBV19 to TRBJ1-2, with D perhaps TRBD1 (5 bases). CDR3 length equals 14 residues. Trimming removed 8 bases at V and 7 bases at J, with 20 bases between. Germline V gene lookup returns CDR1 LNHDA and CDR2 SQIVND (reference sequence). Drawing the rest from reference TRBV19 and TRBJ1-2, the complete variable domain is DGGITQSPKYLFRKEGQNVTLSCEQNLNHDAMYWYRQDPGQGLRLIYYSQIVNDFQKGDIAEGYSVSREKKESFPLTVTSAQKNPTAFYLCASSLRGEVRGYTFGSGTRLTVV.

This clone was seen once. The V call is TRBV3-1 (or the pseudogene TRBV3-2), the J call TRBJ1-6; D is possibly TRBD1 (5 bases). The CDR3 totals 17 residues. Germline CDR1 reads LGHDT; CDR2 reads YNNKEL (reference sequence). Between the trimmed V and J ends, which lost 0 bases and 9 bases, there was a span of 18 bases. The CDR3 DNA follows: TGTGCCAGCAGCCAAGAAGCCTGGGGCACATCGGGTTCACCCCTCCACTTT. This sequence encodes CASSQEAWGTSGSPLHF.

The CDR3 protein is CASRALWRGWSGYTF. In nucleotides, the CDR3 is TGTGCCAGCAGAGCCCTCTGGCGCGGCTGGTCCGGCTACACCTTC. The rearrangement joins TRBV2 to TRBJ1-2; D not resolved. CDR3 length equals 15 residues. Germline V CDR1 and CDR2: SNHLY, FYNNEI. Trimming took 6 bases from V and 8 from J, leaving 22 bases between them.

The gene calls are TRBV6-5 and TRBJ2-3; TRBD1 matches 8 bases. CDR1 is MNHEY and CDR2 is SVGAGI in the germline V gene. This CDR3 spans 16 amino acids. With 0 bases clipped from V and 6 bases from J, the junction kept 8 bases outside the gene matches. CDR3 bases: TGTGCCAGCAGTTACTCGGTGCAGAGACAGGGGGATACGCAGTATTTT. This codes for CASSYSVQRQGDTQYF.

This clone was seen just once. This chain's CDR3 is CASSLSPQLARNQETQYF. The CDR3 DNA follows: TGCGCCAGCAGCTTGAGTCCCCAACTAGCGCGAAATCAAGAGACCCAGTACTTC. The chain couples TRBV5-1 to TRBJ2-5, with 7 bases aligning to TRBD2. CDR1 SGHRS and CDR2 YFSETQ come from the germline V gene. This CDR3 region has 18 residues. Germline trimming cut 1 base from V and 2 bases from J; bases unmatched to any gene: 14.

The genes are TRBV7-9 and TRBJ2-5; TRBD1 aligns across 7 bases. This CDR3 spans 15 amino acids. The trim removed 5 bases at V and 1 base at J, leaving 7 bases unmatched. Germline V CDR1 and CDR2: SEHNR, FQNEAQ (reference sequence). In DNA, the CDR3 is TGTGCCAGCAGCAGATCCCCAGGGGGCCAAGAGACCCAGTACTTC. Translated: CASSRSPGGQETQYF.

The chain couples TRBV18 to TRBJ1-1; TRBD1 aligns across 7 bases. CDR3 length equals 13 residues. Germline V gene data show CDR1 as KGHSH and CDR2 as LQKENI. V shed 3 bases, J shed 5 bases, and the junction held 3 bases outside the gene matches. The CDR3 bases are TGTGCCAGCTCACCGAACAGGGGTACTGAAGCTTTCTTT. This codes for CASSPNRGTEAFF.

Written as DNA, the CDR3 is TGTGCCAGCAGCCCTACTTCACAACCACTAGCGGGAAAAAATGAGCAGTTCTTC. Translated: CASSPTSQPLAGKNEQFF. V gene TRBV7-9 combines with J gene TRBJ2-1; 10 bases are shared with TRBD2. CDR3 length: 18 amino acids. V lost 5 bases and J lost 7; bases outside the gene matches: 17. Germline CDR1 SEHNR, CDR2 FQNEAQ (reference sequence).

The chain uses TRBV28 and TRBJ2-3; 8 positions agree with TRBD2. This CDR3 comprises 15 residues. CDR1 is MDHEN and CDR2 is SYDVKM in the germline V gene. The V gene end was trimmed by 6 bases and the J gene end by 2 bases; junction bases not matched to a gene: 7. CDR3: CASRPAGVYTDTQYF. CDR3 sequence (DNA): TGTGCCAGCAGACCAGCGGGAGTCTACACAGATACGCAGTATTTT.

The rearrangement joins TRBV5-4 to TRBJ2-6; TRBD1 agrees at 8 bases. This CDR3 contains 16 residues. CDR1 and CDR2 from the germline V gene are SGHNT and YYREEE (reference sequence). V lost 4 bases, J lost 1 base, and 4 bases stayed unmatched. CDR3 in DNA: TGTGCCAGCAGCCCTAGACAGGGGTCTGGGGCCAACGTCCTGACTTTC. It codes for CASSPRQGSGANVLTF.

The CDR3 here is CASTSGTGELFF. CDR3 in DNA: TGTGCCAGCACTAGCGGGACCGGGGAGCTGTTTTTT. The J gene is TRBJ2-2, the V gene TRBV12-3 or TRBV12-4; 8 positions match TRBD2. V gave up 7 bases and J gave up 5 bases; unmatched junction bases: 0. This CDR3 comprises 12 residues.

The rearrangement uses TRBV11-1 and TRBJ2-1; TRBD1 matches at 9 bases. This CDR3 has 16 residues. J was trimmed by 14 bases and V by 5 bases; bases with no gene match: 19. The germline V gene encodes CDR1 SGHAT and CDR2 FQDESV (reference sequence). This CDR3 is CASSPGSGTGTLRKFF. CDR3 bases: TGTGCCAGCAGCCCAGGCTCCGGGACAGGGACCTTGAGGAAGTTCTTC.

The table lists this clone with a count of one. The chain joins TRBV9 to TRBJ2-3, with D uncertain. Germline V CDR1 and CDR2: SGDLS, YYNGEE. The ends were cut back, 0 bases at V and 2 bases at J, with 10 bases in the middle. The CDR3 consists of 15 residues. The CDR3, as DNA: TGTGCCAGCAGCGTAGAGGCCAGGTTCACAGATACGCAGTATTTT. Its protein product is CASSVEARFTDTQYF.

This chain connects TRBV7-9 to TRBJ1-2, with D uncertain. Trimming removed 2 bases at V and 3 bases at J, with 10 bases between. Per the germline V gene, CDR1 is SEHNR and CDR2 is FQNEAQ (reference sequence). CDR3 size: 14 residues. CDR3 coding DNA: TGTGCCAGCAGCTTAATTTTGGAGGACTATGGCTACACCTTC. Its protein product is CASSLILEDYGYTF.

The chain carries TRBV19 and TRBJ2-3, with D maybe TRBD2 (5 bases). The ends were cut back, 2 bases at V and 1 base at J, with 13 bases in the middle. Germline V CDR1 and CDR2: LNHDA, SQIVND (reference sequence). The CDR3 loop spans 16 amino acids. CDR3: CASSISVGVGTDTQYF. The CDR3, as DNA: TGTGCCAGTAGTATAAGCGTCGGGGTCGGCACAGATACGCAGTATTTT.

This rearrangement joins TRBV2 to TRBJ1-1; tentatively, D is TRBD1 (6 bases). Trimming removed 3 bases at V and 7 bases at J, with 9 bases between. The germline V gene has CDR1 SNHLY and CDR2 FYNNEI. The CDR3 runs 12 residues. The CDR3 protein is CASSDDRLEAFF. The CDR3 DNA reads TGTGCCAGCAGTGACGACAGGCTTGAAGCTTTCTTT. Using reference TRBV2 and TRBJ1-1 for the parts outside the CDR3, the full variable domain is EPEVTQTPSHQVTQMGQEVILRCVPISNHLYFYWYRQILGQKVEFLVSFYNNEISEKSEIFDDQFSVERPDGSNFTLKIRSTKLEDSAMYFCASSDDRLEAFFGQGTRLTVV.

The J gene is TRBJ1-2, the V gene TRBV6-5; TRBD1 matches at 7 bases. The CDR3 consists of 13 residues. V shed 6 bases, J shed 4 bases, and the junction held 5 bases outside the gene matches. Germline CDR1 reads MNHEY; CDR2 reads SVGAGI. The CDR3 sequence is CASRSDRVYGYTF. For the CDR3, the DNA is TGTGCCAGCAGGAGTGACAGGGTCTATGGCTACACCTTC.

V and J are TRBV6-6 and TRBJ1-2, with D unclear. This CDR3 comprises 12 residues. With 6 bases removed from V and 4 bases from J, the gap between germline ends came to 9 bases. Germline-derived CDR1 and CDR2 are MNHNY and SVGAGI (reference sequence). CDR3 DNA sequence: TGTGCCAGCAGCCCTGAGGCCTATGGCTACACCTTC. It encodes CASSPEAYGYTF.

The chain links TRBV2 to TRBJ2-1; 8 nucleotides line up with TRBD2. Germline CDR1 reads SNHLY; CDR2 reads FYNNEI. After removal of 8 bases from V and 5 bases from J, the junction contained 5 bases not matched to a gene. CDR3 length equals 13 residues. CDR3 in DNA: TGTGCCAGCTCTAGCGGGCGTAACAATGAGCAGTTCTTC. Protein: CASSSGRNNEQFF.

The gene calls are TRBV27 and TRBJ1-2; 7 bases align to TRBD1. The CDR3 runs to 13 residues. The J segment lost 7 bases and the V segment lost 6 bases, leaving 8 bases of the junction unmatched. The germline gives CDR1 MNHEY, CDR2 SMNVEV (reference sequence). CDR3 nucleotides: TGTGCCAGCAGCCCGGGAGGGGGCCGTGGCTACACCTTC. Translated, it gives CASSPGGGRGYTF.